The 22 T cell receptor beta chains in this list originate from one sample, sequenced in a study of a mutant IDH1 vaccine in newly diagnosed glioma. Time point given: week 5, during vaccination. What each vaccine dose contained was 300 ug of mutant IDH1 20-mer peptide, accompanied by topical imiquimod. Sequencing used immunoSEQ multiplex PCR; TCRdb keeps in-frame clones, though not all of them. The repertoire holds about 33,000 clones, with roughly 80% as singletons. Their antigen targets remain unknown. Sequencing was performed on PBMCs, taken from a glioma patient whose treatment included an IDH1 peptide vaccine. The receptors were gathered from a man younger than 45 with glioma.

CDR3 sequence (DNA): TGTGCCAGCAGCTCGAAGTGGGGGGGGGAGACCCAGTACTTC. Its protein is CASSSKWGGETQYF. The gene calls are TRBV9 and TRBJ2-5, with 7 bases identical to TRBD2. From germline, CDR1 is SGDLS and CDR2 YYNGEE. This CDR3 contains 14 residues. V gave up 4 bases and J gave up 5 bases; unmatched junction bases: 8.

The chain joins TRBV5-1 to TRBJ2-2, with D uncertain. Trimming cost V 4 bases and J 4 bases, with 8 bases left between them. Germline-derived CDR1 and CDR2 are SGHRS and YFSETQ. This CDR3 has 13 residues. The CDR3 DNA reads TGCGCCAGCAGCCCTCATACCACCGGGGAGCTGTTTTTT. Translating gives CASSPHTTGELFF.

The V and J genes are TRBV28 and TRBJ2-7; 12 bases align to TRBD1. The CDR3 runs 15 residues. V lost 6 bases, J lost 3 bases, and 6 bases stayed unmatched. The germline CDR1 and CDR2 sequences are MDHEN and SYDVKM. The CDR3 DNA follows: TGTGCCAGCAGGGGACAGGGGGCGCTAGGCTACGAGCAGTACTTC. This translates into CASRGQGALGYEQYF. Full variable domain (remainder filled in from reference TRBV28 and TRBJ2-7): DVKVTQSSRYLVKRTGEKVFLECVQDMDHENMFWYRQDPGLGLRLIYFSYDVKMKEKGDIPEGYSVSREKKERFSLILESASTNQTSMYLCASRGQGALGYEQYFGPGTRLTVT.

V is TRBV5-1 and J is TRBJ1-1; 9 nucleotides line up with TRBD1. Germline values: CDR1 SGHRS, CDR2 YFSETQ. CDR3 length: 15 amino acids. The V and J ends lost 4 bases and 2 bases, in that order; junction bases with no gene match: 6. In DNA, the CDR3 is TGCGCCAGCAGCCCGGACAGGGGTGAAAACACTGAAGCTTTCTTT. Protein product: CASSPDRGENTEAFF.

The chain has TRBV9 and TRBJ2-7; 7 bases align to TRBD1. The CDR3 covers 15 residues. The J segment lost 2 bases and the V segment lost 6 bases, leaving 11 bases of the junction unmatched. Germline V gives CDR1 SGDLS, CDR2 YYNGEE. CDR3 in amino acids: CASTPRDRETYEQYF. CDR3 in DNA: TGTGCCAGCACCCCCCGCGACAGGGAAACCTACGAGCAGTACTTC.

The rearrangement joins TRBV2 to TRBJ1-2; no clear D. The germline V gene encodes CDR1 SNHLY and CDR2 FYNNEI. Trimming stripped 9 bases from V and 1 base from J, with 9 bases between. This CDR3 is 12 amino acids long. This chain's CDR3 is CASYEYNYGYTF. CDR3 sequence (DNA): TGTGCCAGTTACGAGTATAACTATGGCTACACCTTC. The full variable domain, rest sourced from reference TRBV2 and TRBJ1-2, is EPEVTQTPSHQVTQMGQEVILRCVPISNHLYFYWYRQILGQKVEFLVSFYNNEISEKSEIFDDQFSVERPDGSNFTLKIRSTKLEDSAMYFCASYEYNYGYTFGSGTRLTVV.

The chain recombines TRBV4-3 with TRBJ1-2, with no clear D. V lost 3 bases and J lost 3, with 14 bases in between. This CDR3 has 15 residues. Germline CDR1 and CDR2: LGHNA and YSLEER. The CDR3 is CASSQALWGDYGYTF. The CDR3 DNA reads TGCGCCAGCAGCCAGGCTTTATGGGGTGACTATGGCTACACCTTC.

J is TRBJ1-1 and V is TRBV2; tentatively, D is TRBD1 (5 bases). This CDR3 has 12 amino acids. Trimming shortened V by 8 bases and J by 4 bases, and 11 bases separated the two germline ends. The germline V gene has CDR1 SNHLY and CDR2 FYNNEI. DNA of the CDR3: TGTGCCAGCTCAGCCGGGACCACTGAAGCTTTCTTT. It is translated as CASSAGTTEAFF.

The rearrangement links TRBV5-5 to TRBJ2-6, with 15 bases fitting TRBD2. V dropped 3 bases and J dropped 4; count of bases not matched to a gene: 5. Germline V gene lookup returns CDR1 SGHKS and CDR2 YYEKEE (reference sequence). This CDR3 region has 18 residues. Written as DNA, the CDR3 is TGTGCCAGCAGCTCAGGACTAGCGGGAGGGTTGGGGGCCAACGTCCTGACTTTC. Amino acid sequence: CASSSGLAGGLGANVLTF.

This clone has just one count. This chain joins TRBV2 and TRBJ2-1; TRBD1 matches at 7 bases. The CDR3 spans 14 residues. Germline CDR1 SNHLY, CDR2 FYNNEI. V lost 1 base to trimming and J lost 3 bases; unmatched junction nucleotides: 0. CDR3 residues: CASSEGTGYNEQFF. CDR3 coding DNA: TGTGCCAGCAGTGAAGGGACAGGCTACAATGAGCAGTTCTTC.

In its sample, this clone was seen a few times. The chain links TRBV7-9 to TRBJ1-5, with D hard to call. Germline assignment: CDR1 SEHNR and CDR2 FQNEAQ (reference sequence). The V and J ends lost 4 bases and 0 bases respectively, with 13 bases between them. This CDR3 is built from 16 residues. Written as DNA, the CDR3 is TGTGCCAGCAGCTCTGGTTCAAGTTATAGCAATCAGCCCCAGCATTTT. It yields the protein CASSSGSSYSNQPQHF.

The rearrangement links TRBV7-9 to TRBJ2-7; D may be TRBD2 (5 bases). The CDR3 consists of 15 residues. CDR1 and CDR2 (germline): SEHNR, FQNEAQ (reference sequence). With 3 bases removed from V and 3 bases from J, the gap between germline ends came to 15 bases. The CDR3 DNA reads as TGTGCCAGCAGCTTTGTTACGGGCGGGTACTACGAGCAGTACTTC. Translating it yields CASSFVTGGYYEQYF.

The chain employs TRBV5-4 and TRBJ2-7; unclear D gene. Trimming cost V 0 bases and J 7 bases, with 11 bases left between them. Germline V gives CDR1 SGHNT, CDR2 YYREEE (reference sequence). The length of the CDR3 is 13 residues. The CDR3 loop reads CASSLGIWGEQYF. CDR3 bases: TGTGCCAGCAGCTTGGGGATATGGGGAGAGCAGTACTTC.

The genes are TRBV30 and TRBJ1-3, with TRBD1 identical over 7 bases. Losses at the gene ends were 8 bases for V and 0 bases for J; bases not matched to a gene: 7. CDR1 and CDR2 (germline): GTSNPN, SVGIG (reference sequence). This CDR3 region has 14 residues. CDR3 nucleotides: TGTGCCGGAAACACAGGGGTCTCTGGAAACACCATATATTTT. Translation gives CAGNTGVSGNTIYF.

The V and J genes are TRBV6-4 and TRBJ1-6; no reliable D call. The length of the CDR3 is 14 residues. Trimming left V 3 bases short and J 2 bases short, with 5 bases between. Germline assignment: CDR1 MRHNA and CDR2 SNTAGT. CDR3 sequence: CASSETAYNSPLHF. In DNA form, the CDR3 reads TGTGCCAGCAGTGAAACAGCCTATAATTCACCCCTCCACTTT.

The chain links TRBV15 to TRBJ2-7, with D possibly TRBD1 on 6 matching bases. The germline CDR1 and CDR2 sequences are LNHNV and YYDKDF (reference sequence). The CDR3 sequence is 16 residues long. V lost 1 base, J lost 0 bases, and 13 bases lay in between. The CDR3 nucleotides read TGTGCCACCAGCAGAGGCGACAGGACCTTCTCCTACGAGCAGTACTTC. Encoded protein: CATSRGDRTFSYEQYF.

V gene TRBV30 combines with J gene TRBJ1-3; D perhaps matches TRBD1 (5 bases). The CDR3 sequence is 12 residues long. Germline-derived CDR1 and CDR2 are GTSNPN and SVGIG (reference sequence). Trimming removed 2 bases at V and 9 bases at J, with 11 bases between. CDR3 DNA sequence: TGTGCCTGGAGTAGCACTCAGGGCACCATATATTTT. Protein sequence: CAWSSTQGTIYF.

This chain connects TRBV5-1 to TRBJ2-7; D may be TRBD1 (5 bases). This CDR3 has 13 residues. Trimming removed 4 bases from V and 4 bases from J, with 12 bases in between. Per germline, CDR1 SGHRS and CDR2 YFSETQ. The CDR3 nucleotides are TGCGCCAGCAGCGGTAATTCAGGGTACGAGCAGTACTTC. As protein: CASSGNSGYEQYF.

This sequence joins TRBV19 and TRBJ1-2; weak D call: TRBD1 (6 bases). Germline V gene lookup returns CDR1 LNHDA and CDR2 SQIVND (reference sequence). V was trimmed by 5 bases and J by 5 bases, leaving 21 bases between them. CDR3 length: 16 residues. In nucleotides, the CDR3 is TGTGCCAGTAGTTCCCCCGGGACACCCGGGAGGTATGGCTACACCTTC. Its protein is CASSSPGTPGRYGYTF.

This chain uses TRBV13 with TRBJ2-7, with D tentatively TRBD2 (6 bases). V lost 1 base to trimming and J lost 0 bases, with 13 bases between them. Germline V gene lookup returns CDR1 PRHDT and CDR2 FYEKMQ (reference sequence). There are 16 residues in the CDR3. CDR3 DNA: TGTGCCAGCAGCTTAGCCCAGGGAGGACTCTCCTACGAGCAGTACTTC. Translated: CASSLAQGGLSYEQYF.

The CDR3 DNA follows: TGTGCCAGCAGTTTGGTGACAGGGATGCAAAACGAGCAGTACTTC. Amino acid sequence: CASSLVTGMQNEQYF. V gene TRBV27 combines with J gene TRBJ2-7, with 7 positions matching TRBD1. The CDR3 is 15 residues long. Germline CDR1 is MNHEY and CDR2 is SMNVEV (reference sequence). Unmatched junction bases numbered 10, after V lost 3 bases and J lost 5 bases.

The chain carries TRBV5-1 and TRBJ2-2; TRBD2 is a possible D gene (7 bases). Trimming removed 7 bases from V and 0 bases from J, with 16 bases in between. CDR3 size: 16 residues. Germline CDR1 reads SGHRS; CDR2 reads YFSETQ. CDR3 nucleotides: TGCGCCAGCTCCCCTGGGGGGGGCCCGAACACCGGGGAGCTGTTTTTT. Protein: CASSPGGGPNTGELFF.